The 20 T cell receptor beta chains below all came from one sample that was sequenced in a study of monozygotic twins with inflammatory bowel disease. TCRdb reprocessed the 5' RACE reads, with one entry per CDR3 protein and no DNA. This sample's table has some 450,000 distinct CDR3 sequences. The specimen sequenced was blood. These receptors were taken from a human donor with ulcerative colitis or Crohn's disease, or a healthy co-twin of an affected twin (not recorded which).

The chain recombines TRBV27 with TRBJ1-6; no DNA is available, so the TRBD1 call from TCRdb remains unchecked. The CDR3 spans 12 residues. Germline assignment: CDR1 MNHEY and CDR2 SMNVEV (reference sequence). The CDR3 is CASTQGVAPLHF.

The rearrangement uses TRBV5-1 and TRBJ2-1; there is no DNA to check the TCRdb D call of TRBD1. The CDR3 is 15 residues long. Germline CDR1 is SGHRS and CDR2 is YFSETQ. This CDR3 is CASSQDRGYYNEQFF.

The chain combines TRBV7-9 with TRBJ1-2; absent DNA, TCRdb's TRBD1 call cannot be checked. CDR1 SEHNR and CDR2 FQNEAQ come from the germline V gene (reference sequence). The CDR3 spans 16 residues. Here the CDR3 reads CASSPRTEMINYGYTF.

The CDR3: CSAGGGAGRTHNEQFF. The chain carries TRBV20-1 and TRBJ2-1; the TCRdb D gene call, TRBD1, has no DNA to confirm it. This CDR3 has 16 amino acids. Per the germline V gene, CDR1 is DFQATT and CDR2 is SNEGSKA (reference sequence).

This sequence joins TRBV3-1 and TRBJ1-1. The CDR3 is 14 residues long. Germline values: CDR1 LGHDT, CDR2 YNNKEL (reference sequence). CDR3 amino acids: CASSRGVRDTEAFF.

The chain links TRBV28 to TRBJ2-3; TCRdb's D gene call, TRBD1, goes unchecked for lack of DNA. Germline assignment: CDR1 MDHEN and CDR2 SYDVKM. CDR3 length equals 14 residues. Here the CDR3 reads CASKYRPSTDTQYF.

This chain links TRBV7-2 with TRBJ2-7; no DNA is available, so the TRBD1 call from TCRdb remains unchecked. Germline CDR1 SGHTA, CDR2 FQGNSA. CDR3 length: 12 residues. The CDR3 sequence is CAGGVGSNEQYF.

The genes are TRBV7-3 and TRBJ1-1; absent DNA, TCRdb's TRBD1 call cannot be checked. Germline-derived CDR1 and CDR2 are SGHTA and FQGTGA. The CDR3 length is 13 residues. The CDR3 protein is CASSAQGFTEAFF.

J is TRBJ1-2 and V is TRBV7-6; absent DNA, TCRdb's TRBD1 call cannot be checked. CDR1 is SGHVS, CDR2 FNYEAQ, per germline. The length of the CDR3 is 14 residues. CDR3 loop: CASSLGPGPYGYTF.

J is TRBJ2-1 and V is TRBV20-1. CDR1 is DFQATT and CDR2 is SNEGSKA in the germline V gene (reference sequence). The CDR3 length is 16 residues. CDR3 region: CSARDRRQSSYNEQFF.

This chain uses TRBV5-6 with TRBJ2-5. CDR3 length: 14 amino acids. The germline CDR1 and CDR2 sequences are SGHDT and YYEEEE. The CDR3 region is CASSLEAGMETQYF.

This chain connects TRBV20-1 to TRBJ1-5; TCRdb indicates TRBD1, and absent DNA this call remains unverified. Germline V gene sequence: CDR1 DFQATT, CDR2 SNEGSKA (reference sequence). The CDR3 length is 14 residues. Here the CDR3 reads CSAREGVGSQPQHF.

The CDR3 loop is CASSLGGLGTDTQYF. The chain carries TRBV11-2 and TRBJ2-3; there is no DNA to check the TCRdb D call of TRBD2. CDR3 size: 15 residues. Looked up from germline, CDR1 is SGHAT and CDR2 is FQNNGV.

This chain joins TRBV12-3 or TRBV12-4 and TRBJ2-7; TCRdb reports TRBD2, a call that lacks DNA to check it against. CDR3 length equals 14 residues. The CDR3 region is CASSLAAGLSEQYF.

The chain links TRBV30 to TRBJ1-1; as DNA is missing, the TRBD1 call by TCRdb cannot be tested. CDR1 and CDR2 from the germline V gene are GTSNPN and SVGIG (reference sequence). The CDR3 has 13 residues. CDR3 sequence reads: CAWSVSGVTEAFF. The whole variable domain, remainder taken from reference TRBV30 and TRBJ1-1, is SQTIHQWPATLVQPVGSPLSLECTVEGTSNPNLYWYRQAAGRGLQLLFYSVGIGQISSEVPQNLSASRPQDRQFILSSKKLLLSDSGFYLCAWSVSGVTEAFFGQGTRLTVV.

The V and J genes are TRBV18 and TRBJ2-1; there is no DNA to check the TCRdb D call of TRBD2. In germline, CDR1 is KGHSH, CDR2 LQKENI. The length of the CDR3 is 16 residues. CDR3 sequence reads: CASSPVVPSGYNEQFF.

This chain joins TRBV12-3 or TRBV12-4 and TRBJ2-7; without DNA, the TCRdb call of TRBD1 cannot be checked. The CDR3 has 13 amino acids. The CDR3 sequence: CASSLDRGREQYF.

The genes are TRBV6-1 and TRBJ2-2; TCRdb reports TRBD2, a call that lacks DNA to check it against. Germline-derived CDR1 and CDR2 are MNHNS and SASEGT. This CDR3 contains 15 residues. CDR3 residues: CASTLAGGITGELFF.

J is TRBJ2-1 and V is TRBV6-1; the TCRdb call, TRBD1, lacks DNA for checking. The CDR3 spans 17 residues. Germline V gene data show CDR1 as MNHNS and CDR2 as SASEGT. The CDR3 loop is CASSLYAGTGPYNEQFF.

J is TRBJ2-7 and V is TRBV9; as DNA is missing, the TRBD2 call by TCRdb cannot be tested. The CDR3 extends over 14 amino acids. Germline assignment: CDR1 SGDLS and CDR2 YYNGEE. Here the CDR3 reads CASSAGLLSYEQYF.